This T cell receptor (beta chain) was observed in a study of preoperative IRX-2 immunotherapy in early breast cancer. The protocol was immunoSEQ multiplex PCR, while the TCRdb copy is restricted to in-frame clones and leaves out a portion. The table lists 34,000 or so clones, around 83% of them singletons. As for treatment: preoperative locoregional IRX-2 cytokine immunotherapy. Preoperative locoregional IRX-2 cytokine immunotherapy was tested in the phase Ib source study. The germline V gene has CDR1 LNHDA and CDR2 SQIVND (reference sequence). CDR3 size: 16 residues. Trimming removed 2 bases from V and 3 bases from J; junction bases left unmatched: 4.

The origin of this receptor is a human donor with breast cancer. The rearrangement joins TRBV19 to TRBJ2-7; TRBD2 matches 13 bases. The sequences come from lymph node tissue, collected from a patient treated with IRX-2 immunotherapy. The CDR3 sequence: CASSIRTSGSIYEQYF. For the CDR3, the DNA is TGTGCCAGTAGTATAAGGACTAGCGGGAGCATCTACGAGCAGTACTTC.